This T cell receptor (beta chain) was identified in a study of spatial heterogeneity in lung cancer. Findings and limits, study-wide: Tumors with more nonsynonymous mutations had more expanded intratumoral alpha and beta TCRs.

The CDR3 loop spans 14 amino acids. The V gene lost 0 bases and the J gene lost 1 base, with 6 bases spanning the gap. Germline CDR1 MGHRA, CDR2 YSYEKL. Time point here: sample taken at primary tumor resection. This clonotype was seen many times. Its antigen is not identified. TCRdb passed the 5' RACE reads through MiXCR, listing each CDR3 protein once. The sample has 25,000 to 30,000 distinct CDR3 sequences; roughly 6.9% are singletons. The source material was lung tumor tissue, sampled at surgery. The sequence derives from a male donor with early-stage non-small cell lung cancer. The rearrangement uses TRBV4-1 and TRBJ2-5; D is unresolved. The CDR3 DNA sequence: TGCGCCAGCAGCCAAGAATGGCTCCAAGAGACCCAGTACTTC. Protein sequence: CASSQEWLQETQYF.